Given below is one TCR beta chain in context. Its matching antigen is unknown. The data derive from a study of T-cell memory formation after mild COVID-19. One entry per CDR3 protein, called by TCRdb with MiXCR from the 5' RACE reads. The sample carries fewer than 350,000 distinct CDR3 sequences, more than 13% recorded once. Regarding the study as a whole: CD4+ clones that contracted lay mainly in CM and EM; CD8+ ones lay in EMRA. Cross-reactive memory apparently joined, as some responding clones appeared in pre-infection memory.

The sample consisted of PBMCs or a T cell subset sorted from them (not recorded which). This sequence originates from a man younger than 35 who had mild COVID-19 (a few samples of this study predate the infection). Cell type and time point are not known.

The CDR3 protein is CASRGGAEETQYF. The CDR3 DNA sequence: TGTGCCAGCAGGGGCGGGGCCGAAGAGACCCAGTACTTC. The chain is built from TRBV7-6 and TRBJ2-5, with TRBD2 as a possible D gene (6 bases). The V gene lost 6 bases and the J gene lost 3 bases, with 11 bases spanning the gap. This CDR3 is built from 13 residues. CDR1 is SGHVS, CDR2 FNYEAQ, per germline.